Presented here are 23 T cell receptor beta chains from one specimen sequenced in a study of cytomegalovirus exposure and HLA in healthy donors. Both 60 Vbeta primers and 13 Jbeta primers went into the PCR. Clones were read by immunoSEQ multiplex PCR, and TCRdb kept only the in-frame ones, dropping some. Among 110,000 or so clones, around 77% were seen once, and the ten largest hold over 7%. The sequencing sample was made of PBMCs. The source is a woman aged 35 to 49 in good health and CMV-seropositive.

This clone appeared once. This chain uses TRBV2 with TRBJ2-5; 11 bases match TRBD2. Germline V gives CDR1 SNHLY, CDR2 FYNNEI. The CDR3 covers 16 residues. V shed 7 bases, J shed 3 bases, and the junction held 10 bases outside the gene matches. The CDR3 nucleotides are TGTGCCAGCAAAGGGCTAGCGGGGGGAGGGGAAGAGACCCAGTACTTC. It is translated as CASKGLAGGGEETQYF. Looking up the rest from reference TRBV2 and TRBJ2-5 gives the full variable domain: EPEVTQTPSHQVTQMGQEVILRCVPISNHLYFYWYRQILGQKVEFLVSFYNNEISEKSEIFDDQFSVERPDGSNFTLKIRSTKLEDSAMYFCASKGLAGGGEETQYFGPGTRLLVL.

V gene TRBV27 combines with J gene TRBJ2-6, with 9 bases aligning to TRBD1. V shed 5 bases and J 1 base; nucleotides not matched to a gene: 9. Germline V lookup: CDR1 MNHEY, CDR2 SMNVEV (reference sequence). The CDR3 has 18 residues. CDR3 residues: CASSPWEQGASGANVLTF. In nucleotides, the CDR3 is TGTGCCAGCAGTCCTTGGGAACAGGGGGCGTCTGGGGCCAACGTCCTGACTTTC.

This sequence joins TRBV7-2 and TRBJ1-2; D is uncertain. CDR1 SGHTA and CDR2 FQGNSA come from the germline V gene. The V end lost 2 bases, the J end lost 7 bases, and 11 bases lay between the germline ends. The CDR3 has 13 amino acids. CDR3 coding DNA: TGTGCCAGCAGCTTATACCGGGGTACTGGCTACACCTTC. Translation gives CASSLYRGTGYTF.

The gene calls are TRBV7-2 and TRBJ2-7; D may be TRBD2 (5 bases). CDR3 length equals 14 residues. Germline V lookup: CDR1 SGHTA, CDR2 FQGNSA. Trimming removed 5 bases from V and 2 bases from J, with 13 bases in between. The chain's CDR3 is CASSPRGSPYEQYF. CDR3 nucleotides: TGTGCCAGCAGCCCTCGGGGTAGCCCCTACGAGCAGTACTTC.

This chain's CDR3 is CASSTGQWSSYEQYF. The CDR3 region has the DNA TGTGCCAGCAGCACGGGACAGTGGAGCTCCTACGAGCAGTACTTC. The V gene is TRBV7-2, the J gene TRBJ2-7, with TRBD1 identical over 7 bases. Germline CDR1 reads SGHTA; CDR2 reads FQGNSA. This CDR3 has 15 residues. Germline trimming cut 5 bases from V and 0 bases from J; bases unmatched to any gene: 7.

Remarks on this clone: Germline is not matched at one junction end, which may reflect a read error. The CDR3 protein is CASSQPGLPSHEQYF. Here the CDR3 DNA reads TGCGCCAGCAGCCAGCCGGGACTTCCCTCCCACGAGCAGTACTTC. The chain is built from TRBV5-1 and TRBJ2-7; the D gene is possibly TRBD2 (6 bases). Germline-derived CDR1 and CDR2 are SGHRS and YFSETQ. The CDR3 is made up of 15 amino acids.

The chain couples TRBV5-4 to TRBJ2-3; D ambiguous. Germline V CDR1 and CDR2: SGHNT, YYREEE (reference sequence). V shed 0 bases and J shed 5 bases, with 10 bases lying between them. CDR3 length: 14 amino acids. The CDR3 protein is CASSLVGGEDTQYF. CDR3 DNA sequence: TGTGCCAGCAGCTTGGTTGGCGGTGAAGATACGCAGTATTTT.

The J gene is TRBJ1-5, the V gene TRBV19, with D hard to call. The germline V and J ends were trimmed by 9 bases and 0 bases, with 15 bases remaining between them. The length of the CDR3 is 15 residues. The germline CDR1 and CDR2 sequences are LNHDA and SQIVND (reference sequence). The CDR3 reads CASHTSGNSNQPQHF. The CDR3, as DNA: TGTGCCAGCCATACATCCGGGAATAGCAATCAGCCCCAGCATTTT.

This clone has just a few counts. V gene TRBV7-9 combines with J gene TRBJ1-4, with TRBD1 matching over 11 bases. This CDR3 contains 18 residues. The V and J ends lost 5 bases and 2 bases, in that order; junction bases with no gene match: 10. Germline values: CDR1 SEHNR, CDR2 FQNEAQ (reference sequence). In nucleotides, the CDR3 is TGTGCCAGCAGCATCGGGACAGGGGGAAGTGAGACTAATGAAAAACTGTTTTTT. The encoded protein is CASSIGTGGSETNEKLFF.

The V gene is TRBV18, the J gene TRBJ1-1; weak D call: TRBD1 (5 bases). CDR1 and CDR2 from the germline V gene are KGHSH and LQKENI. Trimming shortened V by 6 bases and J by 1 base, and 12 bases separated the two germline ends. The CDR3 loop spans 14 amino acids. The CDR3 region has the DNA TGTGCCAGCTCTATCGAAGGGGCGAACACTGAAGCTTTCTTT. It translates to CASSIEGANTEAFF.

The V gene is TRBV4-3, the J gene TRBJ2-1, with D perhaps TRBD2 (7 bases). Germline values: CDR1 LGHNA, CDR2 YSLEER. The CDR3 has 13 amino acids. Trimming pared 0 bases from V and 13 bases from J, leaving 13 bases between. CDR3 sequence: CASSQDPGGPQFF. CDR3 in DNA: TGCGCCAGCAGCCAAGATCCGGGGGGCCCTCAGTTCTTC.

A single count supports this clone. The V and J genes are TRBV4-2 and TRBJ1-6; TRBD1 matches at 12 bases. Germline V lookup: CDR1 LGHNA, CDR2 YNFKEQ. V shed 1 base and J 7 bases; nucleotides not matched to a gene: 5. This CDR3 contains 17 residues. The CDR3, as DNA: TGTGCCAGCAGCCAAGTTACCGGGACAGGGGGCAATTCACCCCTCCACTTT. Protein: CASSQVTGTGGNSPLHF.

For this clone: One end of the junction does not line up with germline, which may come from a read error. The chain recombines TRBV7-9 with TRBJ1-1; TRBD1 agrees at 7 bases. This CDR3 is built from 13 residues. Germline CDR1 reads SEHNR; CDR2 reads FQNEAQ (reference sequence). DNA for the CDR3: TGTTCCAGCAGTCGACGACAGGGCGATGCAGCTTTCTTT. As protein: CSSSRRQGDAAFF.

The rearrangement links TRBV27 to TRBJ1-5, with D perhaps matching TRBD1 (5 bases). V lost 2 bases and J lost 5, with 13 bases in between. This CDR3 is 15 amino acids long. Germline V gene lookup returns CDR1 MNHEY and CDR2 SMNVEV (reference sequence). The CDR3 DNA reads TGTGCCAGCAGTTTAGTTGCAGGGTTCGATCAGCCCCAGCATTTT. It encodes CASSLVAGFDQPQHF.

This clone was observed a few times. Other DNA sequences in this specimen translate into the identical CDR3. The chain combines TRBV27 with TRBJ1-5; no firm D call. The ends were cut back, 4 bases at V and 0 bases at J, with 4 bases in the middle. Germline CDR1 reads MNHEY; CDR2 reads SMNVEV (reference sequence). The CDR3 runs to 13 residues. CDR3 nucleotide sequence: TGTGCCAGCAGTTCTTATAGCAATCAGCCCCAGCATTTT. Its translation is CASSSYSNQPQHF.

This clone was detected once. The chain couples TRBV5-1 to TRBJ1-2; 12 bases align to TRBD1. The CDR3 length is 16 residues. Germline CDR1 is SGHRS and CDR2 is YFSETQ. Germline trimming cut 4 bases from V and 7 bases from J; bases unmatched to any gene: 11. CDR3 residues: CASSLGQGASRGGYTF. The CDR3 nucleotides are TGCGCCAGCAGCCTGGGACAGGGGGCGAGTCGAGGTGGCTACACCTTC.

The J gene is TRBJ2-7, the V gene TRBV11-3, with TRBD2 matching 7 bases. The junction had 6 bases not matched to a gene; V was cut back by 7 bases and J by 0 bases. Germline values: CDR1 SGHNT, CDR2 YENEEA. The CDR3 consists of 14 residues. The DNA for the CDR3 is TGTGCCAGCAACCCCGGGAGGAGCTCCTACGAGCAGTACTTC. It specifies CASNPGRSSYEQYF.

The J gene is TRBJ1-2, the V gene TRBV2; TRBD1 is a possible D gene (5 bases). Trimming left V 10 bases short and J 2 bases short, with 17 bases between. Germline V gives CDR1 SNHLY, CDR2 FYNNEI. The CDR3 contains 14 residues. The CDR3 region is CATSPRQGNYGYTF. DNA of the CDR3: TGTGCCACCTCGCCACGCCAGGGAAACTATGGCTACACCTTC.

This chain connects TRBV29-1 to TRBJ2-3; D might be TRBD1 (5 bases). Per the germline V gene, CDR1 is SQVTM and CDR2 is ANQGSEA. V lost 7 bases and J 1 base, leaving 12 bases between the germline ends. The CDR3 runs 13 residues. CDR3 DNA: TGCAGCGCTGGGTTCAGGGGCACAGATACGCAGTATTTT. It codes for CSAGFRGTDTQYF.

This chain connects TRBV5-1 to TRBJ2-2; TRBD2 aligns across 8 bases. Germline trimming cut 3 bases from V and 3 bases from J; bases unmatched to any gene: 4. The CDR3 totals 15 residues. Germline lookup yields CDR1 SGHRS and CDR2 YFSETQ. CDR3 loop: CASSYGGADTGELFF. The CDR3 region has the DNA TGCGCCAGCAGCTACGGGGGGGCGGACACCGGGGAGCTGTTTTTT.

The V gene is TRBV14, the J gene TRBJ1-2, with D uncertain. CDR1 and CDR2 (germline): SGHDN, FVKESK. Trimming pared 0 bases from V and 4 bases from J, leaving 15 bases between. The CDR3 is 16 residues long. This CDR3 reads CASSQDPRHGIYGYTF. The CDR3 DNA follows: TGTGCCAGCAGCCAAGATCCTCGTCACGGGATCTATGGCTACACCTTC.

CDR3 sequence: CASSTPLRGQETQYF. In DNA, the CDR3 is TGTGCCAGTAGTACACCGCTCAGGGGACAAGAGACCCAGTACTTC. This chain connects TRBV19 to TRBJ2-5; TRBD1 might be the D (6 bases). The CDR3 sequence is 15 residues long. The V end lost 4 bases, the J end lost 2 bases, and 14 bases lay between the germline ends. Germline values: CDR1 LNHDA, CDR2 SQIVND (reference sequence).

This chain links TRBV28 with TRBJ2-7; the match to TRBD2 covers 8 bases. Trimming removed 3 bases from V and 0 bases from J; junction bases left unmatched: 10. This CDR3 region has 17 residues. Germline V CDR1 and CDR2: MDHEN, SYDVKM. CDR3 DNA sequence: TGTGCCAGCAGTTTTACCCCCACTAGCGGTAGCTCCTACGAGCAGTACTTC. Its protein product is CASSFTPTSGSSYEQYF.